This T cell receptor beta chain was sequenced during a study of cytomegalovirus exposure and HLA in healthy donors listed by TCRdb under 2017. In the study overall: In an earlier analysis of approximately 640 of the donors, around 300 Gb of sequence data and approximately 120 million unique TCR beta sequences from roughly 180 million T cells were reported. About 320 gigabases of sequencing data and tens of millions of unique TCR sequences were included in an early release covering around 650 HLA-typed donors. Of the roughly 400 genotyped donors, 65% to 90% fell in the genetic ancestry cluster associated with self-reported Caucasian donors. The study was designed to test whether signatures of past pathogen exposure could be identified by cataloging public T cell receptors. The study profiled the T cell repertoires of hundreds of subjects by immunosequencing and related them to cytomegalovirus serostatus. A separate validation cohort of roughly 120 different subjects was used in addition to the roughly 620-subject first cohort. To predict cytomegalovirus infection status, the study brought together high-throughput TCR immunosequencing, statistical association of individual TCRs with disease status, and machine learning. A later analysis re-examined previously published TCR beta repertoires from roughly 720 donors and added high-resolution HLA genotyping to investigate patterns of TCR occurrence. In the later analysis, no new phenotypic data were used to find candidate immune exposures; instead, reliance was placed on TCR beta sequences and their occurrence across donors. In an earlier analysis of 550 to 700 of the donors, high-throughput TCR beta sequencing was used to judge whether each TCR beta V gene segment behaved as functional or pseudogenic. Donor age, sex, ethnicity and CMV serostatus were compiled alongside the repertoire data. A later genetic analysis took genome-wide SNP genotypes for about three fifths of the 666 donors and used that subset as a discovery cohort. All discovery cohort repertoires had been generated on a single sequencing platform. HLA typing covered class I and class II loci at four-digit resolution. Typing coverage differed by locus: A, B, C, DRB1 and DQB1 were typed in about 620-630 donors, DQA1 in 522, DPA1 in approximately 610, and DPB1 in just under 490. About five DR-DQ haplotypes were treated as single units for association and clustering because of strong linkage in the cohort. Across about 380 genotyped donors of the cohort, an average of about 220,000 unique TCR beta nucleotide sequences per donor were sequenced, and roughly a sixth of those sequences were non-productive.

A note on this clone: Its antigen target is currently unknown. No per-base quality is available; no much larger clone lies one base away.

In total, 500 to 700 healthy bone marrow donors made up the cohort. At the time of sampling, every cohort member was nominally healthy, though immune exposures that went unrecorded were likely present. The donor tested CMV seropositive and was one of the 289 seropositive cohort members. Each donor provided a peripheral blood sample, and peripheral blood mononuclear cells were used for TCR beta sequencing. Genomic DNA was extracted from the blood cell samples with the Qiagen DNeasy Blood Extraction Kit. The library was generated by the immunoSEQ multiplex PCR assay. For the multiplex PCR, a mixture combining 60 forward primers for TCR Vbeta segments and 13 reverse primers for TCR Jbeta segments was used. The CDR3 region of rearranged TCR beta genes was amplified from genomic DNA by a multiplex PCR assay. On the Illumina HiSeq System, the amplified TCR beta libraries were sequenced as 87-base-pair reads. On the study's bioinformatics: A later analysis counted approximately 84 million unique TCR beta chains across the 650 to 800 repertoires, and roughly 11 million of these chains were shared by at least two donors. To remove PCR and sequencing errors, raw reads were error-corrected and collapsed into unique sequences using a nearest-neighbor algorithm that merged closely related sequences. V, D and J gene segments were assigned by aligning CDR3 sequences to IMGT reference sequences. For a sequence to be retained, at least a six-nucleotide match to both a V gene segment and a J gene segment was required. A rearrangement was called productive if the CDR3 had no stop codons and remained in frame with V and J, and every other rearrangement was called non-productive. CDR3 was defined according to IMGT convention as the region running from the second conserved V-encoded cysteine to the conserved J-encoded phenylalanine. Sequences without an unambiguous match to a single V gene segment were excluded from the earlier analysis of about 600 of the donors. An earlier analysis of some 500 of the donors classified V segments as functional when productive rearrangements were above 56.7% and as segregating when the standard deviation between donors was above 5%. A statistical classification framework was built for diagnosing cytomegalovirus status from the catalog of TCR beta chain sequences. V and J gene assignment, in a later analysis, came from comparing TCR nucleotide sequences with IMGT/GENE-DB human TR gene sequences. Using the TCRdist pipeline, a later analysis assigned CDR3 sequences along with most-parsimonious VDJ recombination scenarios. A later analysis defined each TCR beta chain by its CDR3 amino acid sequence plus V-gene family, and excluded reads lacking a unique V-gene family. As a way to deal with suspected cross-contamination and a sequencing artifact, a later analysis dropped 500 to 700 nucleotide sequences that were highly shared and had low generation probability. For each public chain, a later analysis derived a clonal expansion index from normalized ranks of inferred template counts within each repertoire. Generation probabilities in a later analysis came from a VDJ recombination model fitted to out-of-frame rearrangements, and those results were checked against IGoR. Hypergeometric tests were used in a later analysis to score TCR-TCR, TCR-HLA and TCR-CMV co-occurrence, with a repertoire-size bias correction applied to the TCR pairs. In a later analysis, false discovery rates were estimated by permuting HLA or CMV assignments 20 times. In a later analysis, co-occurring TCRs were grouped using DBSCAN, with TCRdist sequence similarity added in when clustering inside HLA-allele-positive subsets. Repertoires with fewer than 30,000 or more than 120,000 public chains, plus five repertoires with anomalous nucleotide sharing, were excluded from co-occurrence clustering. The source is immuneACCESS, and TCRdb retained only in-frame sequences with V and J called. Part of the clones is not carried over; for the studies checked, unresolved V genes explain less than half of this, and the remainder is unexplained. Clonal size and the V and J genes are those of that table, whereas D and trimming came from the DNA. This sample holds tens of thousands of clones; around nine tenths were observed only once. The top ten hold roughly 9.2% of the sample.

V is shortened by 4 bases, J by 2 bases, and the region joining them spans 12 bases. The CDR3 has 14 amino acids, counting the end cysteine and phenylalanine. CDR3 DNA only is kept here, 42 bases in frame from base 1. CDR1 and CDR2 are read off the germline V gene as MGHDK and SYGVNS. General study outcomes and caveats: In a later analysis, the rate of TCR association differed among HLA loci, with DRB1 alleles having the most associated TCRs and HLA-C alleles having the fewest. V-gene and J-gene trimming of TCR beta chains was associated with a missense DCLRE1C variant in a later genetic analysis, and the association was replicated in an independent cohort. Three of the identified cytomegalovirus-associated TCR beta chains were confirmed in vitro to be specific for cytomegalovirus antigens. The classifier was reported to diagnose cytomegalovirus status with high specificity and sensitivity in both the original cohort and the validation cohort. Because the 87-base-pair reads could not distinguish some IMGT-functional V segments, including TRBV6-2 and TRBV6-3, those segments were excluded. CMV serostatus was the only immune exposure information available for the cohort. The cohort was sequenced for TCR beta chains only, and without alpha or paired-chain data the features that could be detected were limited. An earlier analysis of approximately 570 of the donors showed that most TCR beta V segments appeared in productive rearrangements either about 87% or about 30% of the time, which broadly matched IMGT annotations. Seventeen rarely observed V segments, including chromosome 9 orphons, were excluded from the earlier analysis of a few hundred of the donors because counts were too low. A further reported finding was that TCR beta sequences accurately predicted the HLA-A and HLA-B alleles for most subjects in the first cohort. While some public TCRs were present in many individuals, most TCR sequences turned up only very rarely across donors. A cluster of highly shared sequence variants was judged likely to represent a technical artifact of the sequencing pipeline. HLA typing was unavailable for some donors at each locus, so association tests used only the typed subset. Assigning TCR associations to individual alleles was difficult when HLA alleles, especially DR and DQ, strongly co-occurred. A total of about 150 TCR beta chains were listed by the study as associated with cytomegalovirus. Most CMV-associated TCR beta chains appeared to be HLA-restricted in a later analysis, and the HLA associations seemed to be driven largely by CMV exposure. According to a later analysis, parvovirus B19, influenza, CMV and Epstein-Barr virus appeared linked to several top co-occurrence clusters. The authors suggested that the approach could potentially be generalized to other disease states and immunological phenotypes. Roughly uniform sequencing depth across donors was assumed in presence/absence analyses, although this assumption may not hold. Specific HLA alleles were associated with over 15,000 TCR beta sequences at a false discovery rate of 0.05 in a later analysis. A later analysis found that HLA-associated TCR beta chains were more clonally expanded and had lower generation probabilities than equally common non-associated chains. Compared with the 666-donor mean, donors in an Asian-associated ancestry cluster had fewer N-insertions in productive TCRs, according to a later genetic analysis. Linkage disequilibrium might explain the correlated functional status among segregating V segments, but an unknown experimental factor could not be ruled out.

This TCR derives from a man in his thirties or forties in good health and CMV-seropositive. Sample: PBMCs. The V and J genes are TRBV25-1 and TRBJ2-7; TRBD2 is a possible D gene, resting on 5 matching bases. The CDR3 region reads CASSVGGFPYEQYF. The nucleotides are TGTGCCAGCAGTGTTGGCGGGTTTCCCTACGAGCAGTACTTC.